What follows describes a single T cell receptor beta chain. Its antigen is unidentified. One end of the junction fails to match germline, which may point to a read error. TCRdb called the reads again in MiXCR, with one record for every CDR3 protein. This table holds some 940,000 distinct CDR3 sequences, about a third found once. This entry belongs to a study of T cell repertoires in cytomegalovirus infection. Study context: Newly reported HLA-C-restricted and thoroughly characterized HLA-B-restricted CMV epitopes were employed. A matching HLA type, together with CMV infection, was signaled by public TCR beta signatures.

The V gene's germline CDR1 is MNHEY and CDR2 SVGEGT. This CDR3 has 19 residues. Overall study findings and caveats: Identification of carriers of CMV plus the relevant HLA was performed using cumulative public TCR beta family frequency.

Sequencing was performed on cultured CD8+ T cells from PBMCs, taken from culture after CMV antigen stimulation. The chain carries TRBV6-2 or TRBV6-3 and TRBJ2-3, with TRBD2 as a possible D gene (6 bases). The receptor was isolated from a human donor in good health (CMV status not recorded). Some clones in this sample may be carry-over from other donors' samples. As DNA, the CDR3 is TGTGTCAGCAGTAGACCGGGACTCATATACTTCTCTAGCACAGATACGCAGTATTTT. This gives the protein CVSSRPGLIYFSSTDTQYF.